This T cell receptor (beta chain) was profiled in a study of PD-1 blockade in classical Hodgkin lymphoma. The study, taken as a whole, reports: The study reported lower baseline TCR diversity in newly diagnosed patients than in healthy donors. Later analyses included only patients treated at least 1 year post-ASCT. What drove the repertoire differences, possibly disease activity or prior therapy, has not been defined.

V was clipped by 4 bases and J by 2 bases; unmatched bases: 8. From germline, CDR1 is SGHRS and CDR2 YFSETQ. The length of the CDR3 is 15 residues. Every one of the patients relapsed after autologous stem cell transplantation (brentuximab vedotin exposure was variable). Patients showed best responses of complete response, partial response or progressive disease. This clone showed up just a few times. No antigen is known for it. The data were produced by immunoSEQ multiplex PCR, yet TCRdb's version contains in-frame clones alone and is incomplete. This table holds approximately 46,000 clones, around 70% found once.

The sample here was peripheral blood mononuclear cells (PBMCs), taken at baseline. The TCR originated in a human donor with classical Hodgkin lymphoma. The chain couples TRBV5-1 to TRBJ2-7, with 8 bases identical to TRBD1. This CDR3 is CASSPGQGMTYEQYF. CDR3 coding DNA: TGCGCCAGCAGCCCAGGACAGGGTATGACCTACGAGCAGTACTTC.